The clone carrying this T cell receptor beta chain occurred many times. Its antigen is not known. These data originate in a study of early T cells in non-severe SARS-CoV-2 infection. Study context: Sequencing used unsorted whole-blood bulk RNA, so chains lack pairing. Study-wide findings and caveats: VDJdb matching skewed toward anti-spike CD8 responses, missing private and CD4 specificities.

V lost 2 bases and J 10 bases, leaving 12 bases between the germline ends. Germline V gene sequence: CDR1 SGHTA, CDR2 FQGNSA. The CDR3 contains 13 residues. In the library, individual cDNA molecules carried attached unique molecular identifiers. TCRdb called the 5' RACE reads again in MiXCR, with one record for every CDR3 protein. The sample has some 29,000 distinct CDR3 sequences; more than 4% are singletons. The specimen sequenced was whole blood. The chain couples TRBV7-2 to TRBJ2-1; D is ambiguous. The sequence derives from an adult who was a healthcare worker with PCR-confirmed SARS-CoV-2 infection or an uninfected control (not recorded which). CDR3 nucleotide sequence: TGTGCCAGCAGCTTACGTGTGGTGCGAGAGCAGTTCTTC. Translation gives CASSLRVVREQFF. Variable domain in full (rest from reference TRBV7-2 and TRBJ2-1): GAGVSQSPSNKVTEKGKDVELRCDPISGHTALYWYRQSLGQGLEFLIYFQGNSAPDKSGLPSDRFSAERTGGSVSTLTIQRTQQEDSAVYLCASSLRVVREQFFGPGTRLTVL.